This T cell receptor beta chain derives from a study of identical twins. TCRdb reprocessed the 5' RACE reads via MiXCR and lists one record per CDR3 protein. Here the sample spans approximately 600,000 distinct CDR3 sequences, 7% to 7.5% being singletons. A few counts support this clonotype. These data also formed part of another study, on yellow fever vaccine responses in identical twins.

This TCR was sampled from a young woman in good health. What was sequenced was PBMCs.

The CDR3: CASSPLTSGRPYYEQYF. In DNA, the CDR3 is TGTGCCAGCAGTCCCCTTACTAGCGGGAGGCCTTACTACGAGCAGTACTTC. The V gene is TRBV27, the J gene TRBJ2-7; 12 positions agree with TRBD2. V was pared by 5 bases and J by 3 bases, with 11 bases of the junction left unmatched. The CDR3 sequence is 17 residues long. The germline gives CDR1 MNHEY, CDR2 SMNVEV (reference sequence).